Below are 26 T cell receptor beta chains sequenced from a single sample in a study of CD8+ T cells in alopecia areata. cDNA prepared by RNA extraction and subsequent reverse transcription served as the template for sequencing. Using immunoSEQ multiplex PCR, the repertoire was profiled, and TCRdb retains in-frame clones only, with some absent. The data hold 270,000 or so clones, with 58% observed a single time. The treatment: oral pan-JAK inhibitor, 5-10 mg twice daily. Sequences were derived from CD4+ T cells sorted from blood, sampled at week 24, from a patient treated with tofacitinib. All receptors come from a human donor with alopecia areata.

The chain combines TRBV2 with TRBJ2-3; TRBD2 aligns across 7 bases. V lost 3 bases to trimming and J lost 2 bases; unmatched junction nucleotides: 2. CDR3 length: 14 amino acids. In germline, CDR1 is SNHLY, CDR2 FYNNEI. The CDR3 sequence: CASSEGLNTDTQYF. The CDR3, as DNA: TGTGCCAGCAGTGAGGGACTAAACACAGATACGCAGTATTTT.

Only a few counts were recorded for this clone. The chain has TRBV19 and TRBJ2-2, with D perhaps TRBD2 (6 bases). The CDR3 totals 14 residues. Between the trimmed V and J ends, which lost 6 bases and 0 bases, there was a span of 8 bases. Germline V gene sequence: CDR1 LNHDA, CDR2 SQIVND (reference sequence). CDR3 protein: CASRLAPNTGELFF. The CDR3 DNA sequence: TGTGCCAGTAGACTAGCTCCGAACACCGGGGAGCTGTTTTTT.

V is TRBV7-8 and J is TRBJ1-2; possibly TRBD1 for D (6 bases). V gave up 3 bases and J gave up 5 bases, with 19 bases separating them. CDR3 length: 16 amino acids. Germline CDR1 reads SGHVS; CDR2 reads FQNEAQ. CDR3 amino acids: CASSFEWGAYRYGYTF. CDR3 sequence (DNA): TGTGCCAGCAGCTTCGAATGGGGGGCGTATCGGTATGGCTACACCTTC.

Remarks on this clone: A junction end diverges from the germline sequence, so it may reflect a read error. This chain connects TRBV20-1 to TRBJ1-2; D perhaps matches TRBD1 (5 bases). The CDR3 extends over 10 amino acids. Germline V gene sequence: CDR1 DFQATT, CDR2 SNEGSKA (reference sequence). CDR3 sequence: CSAATVLTLF. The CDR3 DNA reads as TGCAGTGCTGCGACAGTTCTCACCCTCTTC.

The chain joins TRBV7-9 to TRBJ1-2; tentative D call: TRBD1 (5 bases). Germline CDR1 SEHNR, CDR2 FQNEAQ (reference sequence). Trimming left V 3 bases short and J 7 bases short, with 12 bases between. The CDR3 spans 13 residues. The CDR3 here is CASSFPGPLGYTF. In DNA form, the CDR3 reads TGTGCCAGCAGCTTTCCGGGGCCCCTTGGCTACACCTTC.

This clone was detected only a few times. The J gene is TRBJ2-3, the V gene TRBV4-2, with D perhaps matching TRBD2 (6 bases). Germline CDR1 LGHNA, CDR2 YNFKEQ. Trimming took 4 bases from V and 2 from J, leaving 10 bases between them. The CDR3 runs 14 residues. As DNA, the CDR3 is TGTGCCAGCAGCCGTGGGGGGACCACAGATACGCAGTATTTT. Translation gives CASSRGGTTDTQYF.

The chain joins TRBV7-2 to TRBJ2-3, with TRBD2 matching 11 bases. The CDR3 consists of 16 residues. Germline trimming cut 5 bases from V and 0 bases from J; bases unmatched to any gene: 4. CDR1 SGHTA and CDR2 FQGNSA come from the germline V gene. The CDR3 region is CASSARLAGSTDTQYF. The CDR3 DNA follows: TGTGCCAGCAGCGCTCGACTAGCGGGGAGCACAGATACGCAGTATTTT.

The CDR3 is CAWSRWTGSRTQYF. The CDR3 bases are TGTGCCTGGAGTAGGTGGACTGGAAGTAGGACCCAGTACTTC. The chain couples TRBV30 to TRBJ2-5; a weak D match, TRBD2 (5 bases). The CDR3 is 14 residues long. Trimming removed 2 bases from V and 7 bases from J, with 17 bases in between. Germline values: CDR1 GTSNPN, CDR2 SVGIG (reference sequence).

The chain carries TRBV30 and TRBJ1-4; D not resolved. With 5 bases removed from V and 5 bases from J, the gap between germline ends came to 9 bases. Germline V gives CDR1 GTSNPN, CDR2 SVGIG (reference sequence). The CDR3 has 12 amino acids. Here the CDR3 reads CAWSTLNEKLFF. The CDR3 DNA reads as TGTGCCTGGTCGACGTTGAATGAAAAACTGTTTTTT.

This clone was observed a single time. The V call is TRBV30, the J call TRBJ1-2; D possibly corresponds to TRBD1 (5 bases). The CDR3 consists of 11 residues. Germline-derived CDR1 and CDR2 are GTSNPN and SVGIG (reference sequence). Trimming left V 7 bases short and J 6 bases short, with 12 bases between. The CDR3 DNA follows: TGTGCCTTTCCGGGGCCTGATGGCTACACCTTC. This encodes CAFPGPDGYTF. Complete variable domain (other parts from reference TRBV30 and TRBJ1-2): SQTIHQWPATLVQPVGSPLSLECTVEGTSNPNLYWYRQAAGRGLQLLFYSVGIGQISSEVPQNLSASRPQDRQFILSSKKLLLSDSGFYLCAFPGPDGYTFGSGTRLTVV.

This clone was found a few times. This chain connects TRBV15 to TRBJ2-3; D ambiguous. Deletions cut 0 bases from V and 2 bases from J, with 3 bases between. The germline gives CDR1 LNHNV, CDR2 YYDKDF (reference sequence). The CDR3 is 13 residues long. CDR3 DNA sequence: TGTGCCACCAGCAGAGACCCCACAGATACGCAGTATTTT. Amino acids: CATSRDPTDTQYF.

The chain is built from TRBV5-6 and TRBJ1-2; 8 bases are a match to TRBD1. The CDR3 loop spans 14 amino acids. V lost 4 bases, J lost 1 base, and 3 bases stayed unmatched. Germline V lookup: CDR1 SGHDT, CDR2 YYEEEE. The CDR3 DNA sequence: TGTGCCAGCAGCCAAGGACAGGGTAACTATGGCTACACCTTC. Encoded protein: CASSQGQGNYGYTF.

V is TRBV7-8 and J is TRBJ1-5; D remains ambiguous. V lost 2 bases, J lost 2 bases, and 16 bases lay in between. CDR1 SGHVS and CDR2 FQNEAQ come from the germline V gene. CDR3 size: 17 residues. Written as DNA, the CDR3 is TGTGCCAGCAGCTTATACTCGGGAATTTTTGGCAATCAGCCCCAGCATTTT. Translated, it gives CASSLYSGIFGNQPQHF.

For the CDR3, the DNA is TGCAGCGTCAGACTACAGGGTCGGGACGAGCAGTACTTC. Amino acids: CSVRLQGRDEQYF. The gene calls are TRBV29-1 and TRBJ2-7; possible D gene TRBD1, 6 bases. V was clipped by 6 bases and J by 5 bases, with 17 bases between them. Germline values: CDR1 SQVTM, CDR2 ANQGSEA. This CDR3 is built from 13 residues.

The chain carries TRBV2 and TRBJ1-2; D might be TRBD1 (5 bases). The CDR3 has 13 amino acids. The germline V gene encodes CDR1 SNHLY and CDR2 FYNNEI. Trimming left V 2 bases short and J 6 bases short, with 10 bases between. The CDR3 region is CASSESGHDGYTF. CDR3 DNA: TGTGCCAGCAGTGAATCAGGGCACGATGGCTACACCTTC.

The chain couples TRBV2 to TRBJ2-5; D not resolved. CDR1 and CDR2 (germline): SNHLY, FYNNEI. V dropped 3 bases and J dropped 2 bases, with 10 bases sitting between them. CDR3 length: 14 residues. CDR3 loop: CASSDFRRQETQYF. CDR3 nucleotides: TGTGCCAGCAGTGATTTCCGACGGCAAGAGACCCAGTACTTC.

The CDR3: CASSLETGGQPQHF. The DNA of the CDR3 is TGTGCCAGCAGCTTGGAGACAGGGGGGCAGCCCCAGCATTTT. V gene TRBV7-2 combines with J gene TRBJ1-5; 9 bases match TRBD1. The CDR3 spans 14 residues. CDR1 is SGHTA, CDR2 FQGNSA, per germline. Losses at the gene ends were 3 bases for V and 7 bases for J; bases not matched to a gene: 4.

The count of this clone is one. CDR3 loop: CASSADRALDIQYF. The CDR3 DNA sequence: TGTGCCAGCAGCGCGGACAGGGCCCTCGACATTCAGTACTTC. The rearrangement links TRBV9 to TRBJ2-4, with TRBD1 matching 8 bases. CDR3 length equals 14 residues. The V and J ends lost 3 bases and 8 bases, in that order; junction bases with no gene match: 7. Germline assignment: CDR1 SGDLS and CDR2 YYNGEE.

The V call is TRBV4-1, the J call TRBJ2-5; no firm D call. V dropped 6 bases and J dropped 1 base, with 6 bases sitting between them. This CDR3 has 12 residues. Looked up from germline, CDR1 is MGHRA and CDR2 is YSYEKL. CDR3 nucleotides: TGCGCCAGCAGTCGACCCCAAGAGACCCAGTACTTC. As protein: CASSRPQETQYF.

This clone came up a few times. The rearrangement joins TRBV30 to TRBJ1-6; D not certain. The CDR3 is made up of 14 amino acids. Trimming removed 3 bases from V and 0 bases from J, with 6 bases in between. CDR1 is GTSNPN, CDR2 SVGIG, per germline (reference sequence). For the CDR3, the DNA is TGTGCCTGGAGAAAGAGCTCCTATAATTCACCCCTCCACTTT. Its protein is CAWRKSSYNSPLHF.

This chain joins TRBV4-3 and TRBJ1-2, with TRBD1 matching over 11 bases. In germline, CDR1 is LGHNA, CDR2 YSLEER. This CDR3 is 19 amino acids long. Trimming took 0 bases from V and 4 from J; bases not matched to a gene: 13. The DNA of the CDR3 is TGCGCCAGCAGCCAAGATCCTGTCCGGGACAGGGGGAGAGGCTATGGCTACACCTTC. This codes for CASSQDPVRDRGRGYGYTF.

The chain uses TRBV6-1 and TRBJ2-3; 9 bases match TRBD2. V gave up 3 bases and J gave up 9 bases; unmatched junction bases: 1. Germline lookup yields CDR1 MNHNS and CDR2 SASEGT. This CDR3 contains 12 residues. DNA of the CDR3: TGTGCCAGCAGTGAGACTAGCGGAACGCAGTATTTT. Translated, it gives CASSETSGTQYF.

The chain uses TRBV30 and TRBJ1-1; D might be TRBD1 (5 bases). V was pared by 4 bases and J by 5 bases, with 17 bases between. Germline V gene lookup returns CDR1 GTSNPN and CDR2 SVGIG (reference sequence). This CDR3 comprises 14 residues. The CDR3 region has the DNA TGTGCCTGGACCAGCAGACAGTCAGGGACTGAAGCTTTCTTT. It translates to CAWTSRQSGTEAFF.

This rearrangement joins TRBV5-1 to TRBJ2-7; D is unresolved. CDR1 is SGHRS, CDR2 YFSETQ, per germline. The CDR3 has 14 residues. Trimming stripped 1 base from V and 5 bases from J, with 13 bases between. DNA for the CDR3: TGCGCCAGCAGCTTGTCAAGGGTGGTCGACGAGCAGTACTTC. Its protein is CASSLSRVVDEQYF.

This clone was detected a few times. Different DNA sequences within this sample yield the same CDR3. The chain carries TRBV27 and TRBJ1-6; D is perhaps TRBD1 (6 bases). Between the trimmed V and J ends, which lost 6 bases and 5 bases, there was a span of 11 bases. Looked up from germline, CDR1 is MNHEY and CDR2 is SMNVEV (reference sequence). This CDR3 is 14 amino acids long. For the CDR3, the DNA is TGTGCCAGCAGACAGGGCCTCAATAATTCACCCCTCCACTTT. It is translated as CASRQGLNNSPLHF.

CDR3 nucleotide sequence: TGCAGCGTAGCCGGGACCCCCCTCAATGAGCAGTTCTTC. This sequence encodes CSVAGTPLNEQFF. V gene TRBV29-1 combines with J gene TRBJ2-1; D tentatively reads TRBD1 or TRBD2 (5 bases each). Germline CDR1 SQVTM, CDR2 ANQGSEA. The CDR3 covers 13 residues. With 6 bases removed from V and 6 bases from J, the gap between germline ends came to 15 bases.